The text below deals with one TCR beta chain. The data are from a study of CD8+ T cells in alopecia areata. In germline, CDR1 is MGHRA, CDR2 YSYEKL. The ends were cut back, 0 bases at V and 0 bases at J, with 5 bases in the middle. This CDR3 has 15 residues. Specified treatment: oral pan-JAK inhibitor, 5-10 mg twice daily. Sequencing used cDNA as its template, made by extracting RNA and reverse transcribing it. Profiled with immunoSEQ multiplex PCR; TCRdb holds only in-frame clones, not every one. The sample consists of 100,000 to 150,000 clones, roughly 63% of them appearing once. The V gene is TRBV4-1, the J gene TRBJ2-2; D unclear. The source is a human donor with alopecia areata. The sequences come from CD8+ T cells sorted from blood, collected at week 4, from a patient treated with tofacitinib. This CDR3 reads CASSQDRANTGELFF. The CDR3 coding sequence is TGCGCCAGCAGCCAAGACAGAGCGAACACCGGGGAGCTGTTTTTT.